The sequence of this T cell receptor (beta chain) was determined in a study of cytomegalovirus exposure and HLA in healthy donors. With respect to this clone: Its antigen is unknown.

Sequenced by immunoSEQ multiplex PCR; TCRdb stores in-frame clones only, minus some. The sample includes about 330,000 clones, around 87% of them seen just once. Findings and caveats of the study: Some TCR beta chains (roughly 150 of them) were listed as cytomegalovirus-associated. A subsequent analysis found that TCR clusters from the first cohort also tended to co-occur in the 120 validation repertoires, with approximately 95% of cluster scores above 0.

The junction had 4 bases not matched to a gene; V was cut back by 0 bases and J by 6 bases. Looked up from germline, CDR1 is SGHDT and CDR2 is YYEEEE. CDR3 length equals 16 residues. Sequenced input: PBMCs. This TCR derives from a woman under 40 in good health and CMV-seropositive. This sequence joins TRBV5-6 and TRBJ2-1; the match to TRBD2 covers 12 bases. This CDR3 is CASSLAPGLAGNEQFF. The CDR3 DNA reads TGTGCCAGCAGCTTGGCTCCGGGACTAGCGGGCAATGAGCAGTTCTTC.